This record concerns one T cell receptor beta chain sequence. What it binds is not known. This sample was taken from a study of cytomegalovirus exposure and HLA in healthy donors. The study's findings and limits: In presence/absence analyses, roughly uniform sequencing depth across donors was assumed.

The PCR contained 60 Vbeta and 13 Jbeta primers. Repertoires were generated with immunoSEQ multiplex PCR, while TCRdb's copy carries only in-frame clones and drops some. In the table there are approximately 180,000 clones, roughly 78% of which are singletons. The CDR3 has 15 residues. J was trimmed by 4 bases and V by 1 base; bases with no gene match: 2. Looked up from germline, CDR1 is LGHNA and CDR2 is YNFKEQ. Input material: PBMCs. The chain joins TRBV4-2 to TRBJ2-7; 12 positions agree with TRBD2. The source of this sequence is a woman between 45 and 60 years old in good health and CMV-seropositive. Here the CDR3 DNA reads TGTGCCAGCAGCCAAGCCGGGACTAGCGGGTACGAGCAGTACTTC. This translates into CASSQAGTSGYEQYF.